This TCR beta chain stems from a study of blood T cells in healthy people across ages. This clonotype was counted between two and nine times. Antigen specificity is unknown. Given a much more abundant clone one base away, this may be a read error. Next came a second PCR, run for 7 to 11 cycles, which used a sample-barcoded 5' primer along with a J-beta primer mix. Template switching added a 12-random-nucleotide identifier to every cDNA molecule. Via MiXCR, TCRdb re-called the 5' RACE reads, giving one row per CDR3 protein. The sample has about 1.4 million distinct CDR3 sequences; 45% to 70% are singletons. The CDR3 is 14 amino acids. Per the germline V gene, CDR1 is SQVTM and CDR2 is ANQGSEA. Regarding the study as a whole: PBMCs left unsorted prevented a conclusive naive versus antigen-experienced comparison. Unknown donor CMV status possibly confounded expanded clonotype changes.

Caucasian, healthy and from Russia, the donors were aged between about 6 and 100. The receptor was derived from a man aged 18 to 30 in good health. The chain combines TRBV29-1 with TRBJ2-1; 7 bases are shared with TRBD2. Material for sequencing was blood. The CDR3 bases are TGCGGCGGAAATAGCGGGTCCACCTACAATGAGCAGTTCTTC. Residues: CGGNSGSTYNEQFF.